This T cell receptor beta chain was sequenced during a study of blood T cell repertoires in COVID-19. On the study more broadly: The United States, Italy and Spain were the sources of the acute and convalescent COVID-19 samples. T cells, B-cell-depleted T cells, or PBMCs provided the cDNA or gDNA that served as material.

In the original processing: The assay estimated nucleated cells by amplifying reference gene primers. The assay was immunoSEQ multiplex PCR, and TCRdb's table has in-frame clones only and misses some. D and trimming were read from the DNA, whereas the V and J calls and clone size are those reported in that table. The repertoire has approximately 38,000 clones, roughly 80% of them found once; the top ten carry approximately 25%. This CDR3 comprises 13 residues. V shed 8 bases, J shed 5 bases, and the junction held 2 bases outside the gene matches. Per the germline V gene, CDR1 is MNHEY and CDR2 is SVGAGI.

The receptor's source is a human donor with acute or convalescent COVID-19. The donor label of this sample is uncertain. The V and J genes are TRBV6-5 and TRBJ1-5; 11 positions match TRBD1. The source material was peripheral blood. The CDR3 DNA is TGTGCCAGCGGGACAGGGGGAGATCAGCCCCAGCATTTT. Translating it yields CASGTGGDQPQHF.